A single sample is the source of the 28 T cell receptor beta chains below, sequenced in a study of T cell responses to AZD1222 COVID-19 vaccine. Repertoires were generated with immunoSEQ multiplex PCR, while TCRdb's copy carries only in-frame clones and drops some. The sample consists of about 130,000 clones, approximately 92% of them appearing once. The sample consisted of peripheral blood, taken 28 days after the second AZD1222 dose. These receptors were obtained from an adult who received the AZD1222 COVID-19 vaccine.

This chain joins TRBV19 and TRBJ1-6; a weak D match, TRBD1 (5 bases). Germline V lookup: CDR1 LNHDA, CDR2 SQIVND (reference sequence). The V end was cut by 8 bases, the J end by 6 bases, with 14 bases between. The CDR3 runs to 14 residues. The CDR3 is CASAGASRNSPLHF. The DNA of the CDR3 is TGTGCCAGTGCCGGGGCCAGCCGTAATTCACCCCTCCACTTT.

This chain joins TRBV28 and TRBJ1-3; D may be TRBD1 (5 bases). The CDR3 sequence is 15 residues long. V lost 6 bases and J lost 3, with 15 bases in between. In germline, CDR1 is MDHEN, CDR2 SYDVKM. This chain's CDR3 is CASSPNFGGGNTIYF. CDR3 nucleotides: TGTGCCAGCAGCCCCAACTTCGGGGGTGGAAACACCATATATTTT.

V and J are TRBV14 and TRBJ1-1, with a weak D call TRBD1 (6 bases). Germline CDR1 and CDR2: SGHDN and FVKESK. This CDR3 contains 14 residues. V was trimmed by 5 bases and J by 6 bases, leaving 16 bases between them. The CDR3 region is CASSEYSGVAEAFF. The CDR3 DNA follows: TGTGCCAGCAGCGAATATTCAGGGGTCGCTGAAGCTTTCTTT.

This chain connects TRBV7-9 to TRBJ1-6; possible D gene TRBD1, 5 bases. V was shortened by 1 base and J by 6 bases, with 13 bases between the two germline ends. The germline gives CDR1 SEHNR, CDR2 FQNEAQ (reference sequence). The CDR3 is 16 residues long. The DNA for the CDR3 is TGTGCCAGCAGCTTAGGTGTGGTGGGGCCTAATTCACCCCTCCACTTT. Translated: CASSLGVVGPNSPLHF. Variable domain in full (rest from reference TRBV7-9 and TRBJ1-6): DTGVSQNPRHKITKRGQNVTFRCDPISEHNRLYWYRQTLGQGPEFLTYFQNEAQLEKSRLLSDRFSAERPKGSFSTLEIQRTEQGDSAMYLCASSLGVVGPNSPLHFGNGTRLTVT.

The rearrangement joins TRBV19 to TRBJ1-2, with D possibly being TRBD1 (6 bases). CDR1 is LNHDA, CDR2 SQIVND, per germline (reference sequence). With 2 bases removed from V and 7 bases from J, the gap between germline ends came to 17 bases. The CDR3 totals 15 residues. The CDR3: CASSIPPWGAGGYTF. DNA for the CDR3: TGTGCCAGTAGTATACCCCCATGGGGGGCAGGTGGCTACACCTTC.

The J gene is TRBJ1-2, the V gene TRBV12-3 or TRBV12-4; D is ambiguous. CDR3 length: 13 residues. V was cut by 5 bases and J by 2 bases, with 9 bases left in between. CDR3 bases: TGTGCCAGCAGTCCTCAGAGGAACTATGGCTACACCTTC. Protein sequence: CASSPQRNYGYTF.

The chain joins TRBV6-6 to TRBJ1-6, with D tentatively TRBD1 (6 bases). Germline lookup yields CDR1 MNHNY and CDR2 SVGAGI (reference sequence). The CDR3 spans 13 residues. Trimming shortened V by 4 bases and J by 10 bases, and 11 bases separated the two germline ends. The CDR3 DNA follows: TGTGCCAGCAGTTTCGAAGGGGGGTCACCCCTCCACTTT. As protein: CASSFEGGSPLHF.

V is TRBV2 and J is TRBJ2-7; D perhaps matches TRBD2 (5 bases). This CDR3 spans 13 amino acids. The germline V gene has CDR1 SNHLY and CDR2 FYNNEI. V lost 7 bases, J lost 9 bases, and 19 bases lay in between. The chain's CDR3 is CASKRITRGGQYF. In DNA, the CDR3 is TGTGCCAGCAAGCGGATCACTCGAGGTGGGCAGTACTTC. The full variable domain, with the rest looked up from reference TRBV2 and TRBJ2-7, is EPEVTQTPSHQVTQMGQEVILRCVPISNHLYFYWYRQILGQKVEFLVSFYNNEISEKSEIFDDQFSVERPDGSNFTLKIRSTKLEDSAMYFCASKRITRGGQYFGPGTRLTVT.

The chain employs TRBV30 and TRBJ1-5, with D maybe TRBD1 (5 bases). V was clipped by 2 bases and J by 0 bases, with 8 bases between them. The CDR3 is 14 residues long. The germline V gene has CDR1 GTSNPN and CDR2 SVGIG (reference sequence). The CDR3 reads CAWSWDGSNQPQHF. CDR3 nucleotide sequence: TGTGCCTGGAGTTGGGACGGTAGCAATCAGCCCCAGCATTTT.

The rearrangement uses TRBV12-3 or TRBV12-4 and TRBJ2-2, with D perhaps assigned TRBD1 or TRBD2 (5 bases each). The CDR3 contains 13 residues. Trimming took 7 bases from V and 3 from J, leaving 9 bases between them. The CDR3 region has the DNA TGTGCCAGCAACAGGCGGGACACCGGGGAGCTGTTTTTT. Amino acids: CASNRRDTGELFF.

The chain joins TRBV29-1 to TRBJ1-1; 7 positions match TRBD1. There are 14 residues in the CDR3. Germline V gene lookup returns CDR1 SQVTM and CDR2 ANQGSEA. The trim removed 8 bases at V and 2 bases at J, leaving 11 bases unmatched. Here the CDR3 DNA reads TGCAGCCTACACAGGGGAAATCCTAACACTGAAGCTTTCTTT. It translates to CSLHRGNPNTEAFF.

V is TRBV18 and J is TRBJ2-1; 8 bases fit TRBD1. Germline-derived CDR1 and CDR2 are KGHSH and LQKENI. J was trimmed by 13 bases and V by 5 bases; bases with no gene match: 7. The CDR3 loop spans 12 amino acids. CDR3 bases: TGTGCCAGCTCAGATGACAGGGGTCATCAGTTCTTC. Translated: CASSDDRGHQFF.

The chain employs TRBV18 and TRBJ1-1, with 7 bases matching TRBD1. The germline CDR1 and CDR2 sequences are KGHSH and LQKENI. Unmatched junction bases numbered 5, after V lost 5 bases and J lost 2 bases. The CDR3 has 14 residues. CDR3 in DNA: TGTGCCAGCTCAAGCAGGGGGATCAACACTGAAGCTTTCTTT. Its translation is CASSSRGINTEAFF. The full variable domain, in which reference TRBV18 and TRBJ1-1 provide the parts outside the CDR3, is NAGVMQNPRHLVRRRGQEARLRCSPMKGHSHVYWYRQLPEEGLKFMVYLQKENIIDESGMPKERFSAEFPKEGPSILRIQQVVRGDSAAYFCASSSRGINTEAFFGQGTRLTVV.

The J gene is TRBJ2-1, the V gene TRBV2, with 10 bases aligning to TRBD2. Germline V lookup: CDR1 SNHLY, CDR2 FYNNEI. V lost 8 bases, J lost 5 bases, and 6 bases stayed unmatched. The CDR3 covers 14 residues. CDR3 coding DNA: TGTGCCAGCGTGGGACTAGCGACAAACAATGAGCAGTTCTTC. Residues: CASVGLATNNEQFF.

The chain has TRBV9 and TRBJ2-1, with TRBD2 matching over 8 bases. Germline V gene lookup returns CDR1 SGDLS and CDR2 YYNGEE. This CDR3 has 21 residues. V shed 0 bases and J 3 bases; nucleotides not matched to a gene: 20. CDR3 protein: CASSVGRLAGSPPKVYNEQFF. The DNA for the CDR3 is TGTGCCAGCAGCGTAGGTCGTCTAGCGGGCTCCCCTCCCAAGGTCTACAATGAGCAGTTCTTC.

J is TRBJ2-7 and V is TRBV6-6, with D tentatively TRBD2 (6 bases). Trimming removed 6 bases at V and 0 bases at J, with 9 bases between. The CDR3 spans 13 residues. Germline V gene data show CDR1 as MNHNY and CDR2 as SVGAGI (reference sequence). CDR3 sequence: CASRIAASYEQYF. The CDR3 nucleotides read TGTGCCAGCAGAATAGCGGCCTCCTACGAGCAGTACTTC.

This clone has only one observation. The gene calls are TRBV18 and TRBJ1-1, with D maybe TRBD1 (5 bases). Looked up from germline, CDR1 is KGHSH and CDR2 is LQKENI. This CDR3 region has 15 residues. V lost 2 bases and J 4 bases, leaving 14 bases between the germline ends. CDR3 sequence reads: CASSPNQGRGTEAFF. CDR3 nucleotides: TGTGCCAGCTCACCAAATCAGGGAAGGGGCACTGAAGCTTTCTTT.

The rearrangement uses TRBV19 and TRBJ1-2; D unresolved. CDR1 is LNHDA and CDR2 is SQIVND in the germline V gene (reference sequence). This CDR3 is built from 16 residues. The V and J ends lost 5 bases and 3 bases respectively, with 19 bases between them. CDR3 in amino acids: CASSSIGGVEDYGYTF. CDR3 nucleotides: TGTGCCAGTAGTTCGATCGGTGGGGTCGAGGACTATGGCTACACCTTC.

The chain employs TRBV12-3 or TRBV12-4 and TRBJ1-1; D unclear. The CDR3 runs to 12 residues. V was pared by 0 bases and J by 8 bases, with 7 bases between. CDR3: CASSLALREAFF. CDR3 nucleotide sequence: TGTGCCAGCAGTTTAGCGCTGAGGGAAGCTTTCTTT.

The chain is built from TRBV7-9 and TRBJ2-6, with D unresolved. V gave up 2 bases and J gave up 1 base, with 9 bases separating them. Germline CDR1 reads SEHNR; CDR2 reads FQNEAQ (reference sequence). The CDR3 covers 16 residues. In DNA, the CDR3 is TGTGCCAGCAGCTTATGGAAAGGGTCTGGGGCCAACGTCCTGACTTTC. Protein: CASSLWKGSGANVLTF.

As regards this clone: This sample includes further DNA sequences coding for the same CDR3. The J gene is TRBJ1-1, the V gene TRBV30; no firm D call. Germline V CDR1 and CDR2: GTSNPN, SVGIG (reference sequence). The CDR3 length is 14 residues. Deletions cut 0 bases from V and 2 bases from J, with 10 bases between. The CDR3 DNA reads TGTGCCTGGAGTGTAGGAGGGCTAAACACTGAAGCTTTCTTT. Its translation: CAWSVGGLNTEAFF.

The chain employs TRBV3-1 (or the pseudogene TRBV3-2) and TRBJ2-1; 7 bases match TRBD1. The CDR3 is made up of 12 amino acids. The junction had 1 base not matched to a gene; V was cut back by 4 bases and J by 7 bases. The germline V gene encodes CDR1 LGHDT and CDR2 YNNKEL (reference sequence). CDR3 nucleotide sequence: TGTGCCAGCAGCCCGGACAGGAATGAGCAGTTCTTC. Its protein product is CASSPDRNEQFF.

This clone occurred once. This chain links TRBV15 with TRBJ1-2, with D perhaps matching TRBD1 (5 bases). CDR3 length: 11 residues. The V end was cut by 8 bases, the J end by 4 bases, with 8 bases between. From germline, CDR1 is LNHNV and CDR2 YYDKDF (reference sequence). In DNA, the CDR3 is TGTGCCACCGGGGACCCCTATGGCTACACCTTC. Its protein is CATGDPYGYTF.

The V gene is TRBV4-1, the J gene TRBJ1-2, with 10 bases that match TRBD1. This CDR3 contains 18 residues. V trimming: 0 bases; J trimming: 2 bases; junction bases outside the gene matches: 9. Germline CDR1 MGHRA, CDR2 YSYEKL. CDR3 nucleotide sequence: TGCGCCAGCAGCCAAGAATGGCCCGGGACAGGGGAGAACTATGGCTACACCTTC. Translated: CASSQEWPGTGENYGYTF.

The chain joins TRBV13 to TRBJ1-4; maybe TRBD1 (5 bases). The CDR3 is made up of 17 amino acids. The germline V gene encodes CDR1 PRHDT and CDR2 FYEKMQ (reference sequence). V lost 1 base and J 5 bases, leaving 17 bases between the germline ends. CDR3 region: CASSLVSRDGGNEKLFF. CDR3 DNA sequence: TGTGCCAGCAGCTTAGTGTCCAGGGATGGAGGAAATGAAAAACTGTTTTTT.

The V gene is TRBV5-1, the J gene TRBJ1-1, with D possibly matching TRBD1 (5 bases). V lost 4 bases to trimming and J lost 3 bases, with 13 bases between them. The CDR3 sequence is 14 residues long. Germline values: CDR1 SGHRS, CDR2 YFSETQ. CDR3 coding DNA: TGCGCCAGCAGCCGGGGCTCGGGGGACACTGAAGCTTTCTTT. Protein product: CASSRGSGDTEAFF.

The J gene is TRBJ1-1, the V gene TRBV4-1, with 9 bases matching TRBD1. There are 17 residues in the CDR3. Germline V gives CDR1 MGHRA, CDR2 YSYEKL. The V gene end was trimmed by 0 bases and the J gene end by 1 base; junction bases not matched to a gene: 6. DNA of the CDR3: TGCGCCAGCAGCCAAGATCCGGGACAGGGAACGAACACTGAAGCTTTCTTT. The encoded protein is CASSQDPGQGTNTEAFF.

A single count supports this clone. This chain joins TRBV6-5 and TRBJ2-7; TRBD2 is a possible D gene (6 bases). Germline V gene data show CDR1 as MNHEY and CDR2 as SVGAGI. V was clipped by 6 bases and J by 4 bases, with 16 bases between them. The CDR3 loop spans 14 amino acids. CDR3 amino acids: CASRLGGNSYEQYF. CDR3 in DNA: TGTGCCAGCAGGCTGGGGGGAAATAGTTACGAGCAGTACTTC.